This T cell receptor (beta chain) was sequenced during a study of blood T cell repertoires in COVID-19. In the study overall: Spain, Italy and the United States supplied samples that represented acute and convalescent COVID-19. From T cells, B-cell-depleted T cells, or PBMCs came the material, which was cDNA or gDNA.

This clone was found once. CDR3 size: 14 residues. V was pared by 5 bases and J by 5 bases, with 6 bases of the junction left unmatched. Germline V lookup: CDR1 SGHAT, CDR2 FQNNGV. In the original processing: Reference gene primer amplification gave nucleated cell count estimates. TCRdb keeps only in-frame clones here, not all; method: immunoSEQ multiplex PCR. V, J and clone size were drawn from that table, and D and trimming were deduced from the DNA. The sample yields just under 350,000 clones, around nine tenths seen once. Material: peripheral blood. The sequence came from a woman aged 18-35 years who had recovered from COVID-19. The chain carries TRBV11-2 and TRBJ1-1, with 9 bases identical to TRBD1. In DNA, the CDR3 is TGTGCCAGCAGCAAGACAGGGGGAGATACTGAAGCTTTCTTT. Its protein product is CASSKTGGDTEAFF.